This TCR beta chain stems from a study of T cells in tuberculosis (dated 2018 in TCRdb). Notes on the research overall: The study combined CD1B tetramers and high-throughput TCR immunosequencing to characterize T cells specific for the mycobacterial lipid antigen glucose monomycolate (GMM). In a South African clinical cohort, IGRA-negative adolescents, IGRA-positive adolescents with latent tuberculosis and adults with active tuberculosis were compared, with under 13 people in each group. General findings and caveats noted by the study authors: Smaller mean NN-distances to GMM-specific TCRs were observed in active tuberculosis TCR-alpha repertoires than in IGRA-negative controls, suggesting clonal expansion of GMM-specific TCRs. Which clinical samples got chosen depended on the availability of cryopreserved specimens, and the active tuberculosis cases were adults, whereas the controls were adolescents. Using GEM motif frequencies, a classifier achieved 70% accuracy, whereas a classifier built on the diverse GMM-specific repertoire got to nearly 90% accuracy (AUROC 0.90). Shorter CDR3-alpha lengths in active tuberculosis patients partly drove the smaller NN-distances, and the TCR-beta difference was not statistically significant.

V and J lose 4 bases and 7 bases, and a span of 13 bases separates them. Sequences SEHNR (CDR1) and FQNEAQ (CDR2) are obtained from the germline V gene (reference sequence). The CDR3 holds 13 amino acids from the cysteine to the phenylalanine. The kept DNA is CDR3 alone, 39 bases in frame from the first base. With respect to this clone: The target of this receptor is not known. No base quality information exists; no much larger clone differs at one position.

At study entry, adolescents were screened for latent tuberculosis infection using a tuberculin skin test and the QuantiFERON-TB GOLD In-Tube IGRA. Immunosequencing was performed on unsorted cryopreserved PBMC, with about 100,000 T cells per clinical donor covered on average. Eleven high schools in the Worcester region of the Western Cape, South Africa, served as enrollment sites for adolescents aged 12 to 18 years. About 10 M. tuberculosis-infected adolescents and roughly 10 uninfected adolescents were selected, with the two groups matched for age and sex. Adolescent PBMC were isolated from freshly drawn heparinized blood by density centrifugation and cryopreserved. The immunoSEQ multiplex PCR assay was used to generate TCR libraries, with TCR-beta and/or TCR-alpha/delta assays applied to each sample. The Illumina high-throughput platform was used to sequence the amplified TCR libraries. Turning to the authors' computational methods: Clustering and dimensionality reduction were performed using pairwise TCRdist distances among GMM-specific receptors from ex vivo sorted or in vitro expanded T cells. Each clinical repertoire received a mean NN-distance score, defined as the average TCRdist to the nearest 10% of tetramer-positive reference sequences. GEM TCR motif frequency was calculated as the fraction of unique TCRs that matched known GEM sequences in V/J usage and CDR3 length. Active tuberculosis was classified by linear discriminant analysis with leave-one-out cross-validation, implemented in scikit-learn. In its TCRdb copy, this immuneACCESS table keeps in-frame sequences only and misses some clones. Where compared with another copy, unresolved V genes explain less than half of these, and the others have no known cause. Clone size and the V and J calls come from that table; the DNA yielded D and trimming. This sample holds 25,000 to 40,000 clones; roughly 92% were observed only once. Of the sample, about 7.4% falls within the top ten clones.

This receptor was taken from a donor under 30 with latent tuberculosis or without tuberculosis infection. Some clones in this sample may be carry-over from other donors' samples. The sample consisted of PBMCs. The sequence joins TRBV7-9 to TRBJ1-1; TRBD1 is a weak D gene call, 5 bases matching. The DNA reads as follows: TGTGCCAGCAGCTCGTTAGACAGCATTGAAGCTTTCTTT. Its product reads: CASSSLDSIEAFF.